This is a list of T cell receptor beta chains from one sample in a study of T cell responses to AZD1222 COVID-19 vaccine. The assay was immunoSEQ multiplex PCR, and TCRdb's table has in-frame clones only and misses some. The sample carries under 200,000 clones, 90% to 95% recorded once. Specimen: peripheral blood, collected on day 0 of AZD1222 vaccination. The receptor source for this set is an adult in good health. Each CDR3 is given without its conserved first and last residue. Fields, in order: clone size, V gene, CDR3 protein. Not every row has a clone size; where given, it reads once, few, many or a size class.

- | TRBV11-2 | ASSLVGGENNSPLH
- | TRBV5-1 | ASSPGTGTNQPQH
- | TRBV29-1 | SGDRGIDTEAF
- | TRBV2 | ASTVEGNEKLF
- | TRBV7-9 | ASSSQTSTGELF
- | TRBV2 | ASSLSTDTQY
- | TRBV5-5 | ASSPLNRAGGYT
once | TRBV6-5 | ASSTSRRAVNEQF
- | TRBV4-2 | ASSQDLASGSNEQF
- | TRBV28 | ASGNRDRGYT
- | TRBV7-2 | ASSLGWTGTGTEKLF
- | TRBV11-3 | ASSAGQGAPLH
- | TRBV5-1 | ASSQTGVNSPLH
- | TRBV27 | ASRTFVFGTGNYEQY
- | TRBV5-6 | ASSPVSLGSYNEQF
- | TRBV7-2 | ASSLGTGITYEQY
- | TRBV14 | ASSQVIGAYYEQY
- | TRBV10-3 | AISATGEGQPQH
- | TRBV5-1 | ASSEEPWTASNYGYT
- | TRBV7-2 | ASSLRSSHTGELF
- | TRBV4-1 | ASSRTFGKSQPQH
- | TRBV10-1 | ASSRAGKMGYT
- | TRBV6-1 | ASSEGARTDTQY
- | TRBV19 | ASRAGFNEQF
- | TRBV29-1 | SVVGTGTYEQY
- | TRBV7-6 | ASSLGSGGASGYT
- | TRBV6-5 | ATREGPGERAQY
- | TRBV4-1 | ASSPRQGISSYNSPLH
- | TRBV5-1 | ASSLERGGYGYT
once | TRBV9 | ASSVTSTAYEQY
- | TRBV4-2 | ASSQDWPSGAYNEQF